The rows below give T cell receptor beta chains drawn from one sample of a study of shared T cell receptors in the human thymus. Sequencing used immunoSEQ multiplex PCR; TCRdb keeps in-frame clones, though not all of them. The sample lists hundreds of thousands of clones; 95% were seen once. Sequenced material: thymocytes. The receptors come from a human donor. Both conserved end residues are part of each CDR3. A D gene is named only where the DNA matches it firmly. Clone size is shown for a subset of rows, as once, few, many or a class of expanded clone.

d_gene	j_gene	len	v_gene	abundance	CDR3aa	CDR3nt
-	TRBJ2-3	16	TRBV27	-	CASSLSWRDSTDTQYF	TGTGCCAGCAGTTTAAGCTGGCGGGACTCCACAGATACGCAGTATTTT
TRBD2	TRBJ2-7	17	TRBV6-4	-	CASSDTPGGGRTYEQYF	TGTGCCAGCAGTGACACCCCCGGTGGCGGGAGGACATACGAGCAGTACTTC
-	TRBJ2-3	10	TRBV20-1	-	CSANTDTQYF	TGCAGTGCTAACACAGATACGCAGTATTTT
-	TRBJ1-2	13	TRBV4-1	-	CASSQENRGAATF	TGCGCCAGCAGCCAAGAAAACAGAGGCGCAGCTACCTTC
-	TRBJ2-7	16	TRBV4-2	-	CASSQDKRDIPYEQYF	TGTGCCAGCAGCCAAGATAAGAGAGATATTCCTTACGAGCAGTACTTC
TRBD1	TRBJ2-7	14	TRBV27	-	CASSKAGGSYEQYF	TGTGCCAGCAGCAAAGCAGGGGGATCCTACGAGCAGTACTTC
TRBD1	TRBJ2-4	14	TRBV19	once	CARVRGPAKNIQYF	TGTGCCAGGGTGAGGGGGCCGGCCAAAAACATTCAGTACTTC
-	TRBJ1-1	10	TRBV6-1	-	CASSESSAFF	TGTGCCAGCAGTGAAAGTAGCGCTTTCTTT
TRBD1	TRBJ1-4	15	TRBV6-1	-	CASSDRDRAYFGLFF	TGTGCCAGCAGCGACCGGGACAGGGCTTATTTTGGACTGTTTTTT
-	TRBJ2-1	11	TRBV10-3	-	CAIKLRNEQFF	TGTGCCATCAAGTTACGGAATGAGCAGTTCTTC
-	TRBJ1-6	14	TRBV25-1	-	CASSDPRTESPLHF	TGTGCCAGCAGTGACCCCAGGACAGAATCACCCCTCCACTTT